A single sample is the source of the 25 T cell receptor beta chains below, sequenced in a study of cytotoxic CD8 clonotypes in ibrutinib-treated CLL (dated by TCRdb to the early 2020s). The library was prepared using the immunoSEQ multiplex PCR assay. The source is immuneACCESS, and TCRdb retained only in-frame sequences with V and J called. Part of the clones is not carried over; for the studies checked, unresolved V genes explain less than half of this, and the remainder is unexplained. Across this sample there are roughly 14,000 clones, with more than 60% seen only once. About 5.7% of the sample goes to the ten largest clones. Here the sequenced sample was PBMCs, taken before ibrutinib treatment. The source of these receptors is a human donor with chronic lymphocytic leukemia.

The CDR3 bases are TGTGCCAGCAGCCAACCCCAGGGAACCCAAGAGACCCAGTACTTC. This sequence encodes CASSQPQGTQETQYF. The rearrangement links TRBV4-2 to TRBJ2-5; a possible D gene is TRBD1 (5 bases). V shed 2 bases and J shed 1 base, with 11 bases lying between them. The CDR3 sequence is 15 residues long. From germline, CDR1 is LGHNA and CDR2 YNFKEQ.

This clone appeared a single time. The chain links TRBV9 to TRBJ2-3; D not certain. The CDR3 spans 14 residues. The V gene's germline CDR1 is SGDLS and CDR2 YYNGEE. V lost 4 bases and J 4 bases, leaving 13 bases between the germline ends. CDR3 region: CASSPRPKSDTQYF. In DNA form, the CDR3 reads TGTGCCAGCAGCCCACGACCTAAGTCAGATACGCAGTATTTT. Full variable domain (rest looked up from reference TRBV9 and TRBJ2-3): DSGVTQTPKHLITATGQRVTLRCSPRSGDLSVYWYQQSLDQGLQFLIQYYNGEERAKGNILERFSAQQFPDLHSELNLSSLELGDSALYFCASSPRPKSDTQYFGPGTRLTVL.

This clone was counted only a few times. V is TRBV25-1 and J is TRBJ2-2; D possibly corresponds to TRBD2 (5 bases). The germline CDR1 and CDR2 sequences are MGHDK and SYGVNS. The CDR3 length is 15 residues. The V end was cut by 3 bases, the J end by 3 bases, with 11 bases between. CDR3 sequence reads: CASSDTGSYTGELFF. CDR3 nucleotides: TGTGCCAGCAGTGATACGGGATCATACACCGGGGAGCTGTTTTTT.

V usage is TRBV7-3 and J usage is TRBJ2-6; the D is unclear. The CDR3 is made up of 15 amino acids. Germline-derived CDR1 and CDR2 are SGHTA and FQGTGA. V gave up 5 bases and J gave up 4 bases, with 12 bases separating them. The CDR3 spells CASSPQSGGANVLTF. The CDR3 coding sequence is TGTGCCAGCAGCCCACAATCGGGCGGGGCCAACGTCCTGACTTTC.

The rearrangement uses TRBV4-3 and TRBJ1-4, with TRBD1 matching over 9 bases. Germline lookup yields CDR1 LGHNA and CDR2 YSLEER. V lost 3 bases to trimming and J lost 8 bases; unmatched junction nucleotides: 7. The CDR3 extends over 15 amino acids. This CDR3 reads CASSQRQGVGEKLFF. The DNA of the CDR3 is TGCGCCAGCAGCCAGCGACAGGGGGTGGGGGAAAAACTGTTTTTT.

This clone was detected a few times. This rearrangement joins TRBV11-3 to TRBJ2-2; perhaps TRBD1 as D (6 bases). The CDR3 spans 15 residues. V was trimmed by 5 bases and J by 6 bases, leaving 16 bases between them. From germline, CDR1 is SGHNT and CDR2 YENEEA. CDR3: CASSAGTTIPGELFF. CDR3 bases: TGTGCCAGCAGCGCCGGGACAACTATCCCCGGGGAGCTGTTTTTT.

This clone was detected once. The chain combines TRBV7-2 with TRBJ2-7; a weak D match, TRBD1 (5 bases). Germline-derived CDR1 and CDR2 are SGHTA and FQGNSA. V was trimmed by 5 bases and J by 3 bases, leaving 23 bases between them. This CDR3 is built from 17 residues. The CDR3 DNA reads TGTGCCAGCAGCCCCCAGGGTACCCCAGGCCTCATCTACGAGCAGTACTTC. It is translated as CASSPQGTPGLIYEQYF.

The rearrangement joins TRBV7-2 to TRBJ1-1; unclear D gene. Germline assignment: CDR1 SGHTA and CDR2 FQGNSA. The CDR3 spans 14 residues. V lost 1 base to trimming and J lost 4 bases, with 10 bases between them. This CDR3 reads CASSLDLLVTEAFF. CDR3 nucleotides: TGTGCCAGCAGCTTAGATCTGTTGGTCACTGAAGCTTTCTTT.

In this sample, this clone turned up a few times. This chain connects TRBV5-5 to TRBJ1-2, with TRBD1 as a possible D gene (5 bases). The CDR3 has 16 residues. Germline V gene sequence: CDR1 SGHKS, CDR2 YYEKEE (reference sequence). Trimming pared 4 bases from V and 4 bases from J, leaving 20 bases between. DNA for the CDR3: TGTGCCAGCAGCCCCCCCGGAGACAGCGTCACCTATGGCTACACCTTC. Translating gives CASSPPGDSVTYGYTF. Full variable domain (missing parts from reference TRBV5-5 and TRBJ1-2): DAGVTQSPTHLIKTRGQQVTLRCSPISGHKSVSWYQQVLGQGPQFIFQYYEKEERGRGNFPDRFSARQFPNYSSELNVNALLLGDSALYLCASSPPGDSVTYGYTFGSGTRLTVV.

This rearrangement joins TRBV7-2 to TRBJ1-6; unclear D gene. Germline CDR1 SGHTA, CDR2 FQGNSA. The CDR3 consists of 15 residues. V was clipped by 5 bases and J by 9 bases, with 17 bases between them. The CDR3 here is CASSLPGSWGSPLHF. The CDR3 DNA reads TGTGCCAGCAGCCTGCCTGGGTCCTGGGGTTCACCCCTCCACTTT.

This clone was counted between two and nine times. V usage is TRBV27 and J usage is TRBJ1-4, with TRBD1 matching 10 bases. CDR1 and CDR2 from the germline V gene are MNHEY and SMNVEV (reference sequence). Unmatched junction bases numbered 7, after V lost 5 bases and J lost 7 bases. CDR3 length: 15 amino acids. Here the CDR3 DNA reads TGTGCCAGCAGTGTGGGGACAGGGGTGGGTGAAAAACTGTTTTTT. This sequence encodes CASSVGTGVGEKLFF.

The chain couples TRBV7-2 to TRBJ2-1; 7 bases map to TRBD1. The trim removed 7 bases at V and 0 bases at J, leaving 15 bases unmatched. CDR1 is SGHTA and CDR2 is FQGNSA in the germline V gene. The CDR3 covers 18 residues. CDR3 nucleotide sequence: TGTGCCAGCACCAAAACAGGGGCGCTCTTAAGCTCCTACAATGAGCAGTTCTTC. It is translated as CASTKTGALLSSYNEQFF.

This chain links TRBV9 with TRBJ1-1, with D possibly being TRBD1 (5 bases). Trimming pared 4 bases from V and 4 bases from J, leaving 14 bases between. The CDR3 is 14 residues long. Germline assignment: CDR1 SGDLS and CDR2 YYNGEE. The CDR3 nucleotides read TGTGCCAGCAGCCGCGGGGGAGGAGGCACTGAAGCTTTCTTT. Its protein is CASSRGGGGTEAFF.

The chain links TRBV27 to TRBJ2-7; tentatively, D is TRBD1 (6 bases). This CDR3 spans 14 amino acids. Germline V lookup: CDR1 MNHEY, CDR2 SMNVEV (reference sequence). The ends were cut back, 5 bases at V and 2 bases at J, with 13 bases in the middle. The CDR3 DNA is TGTGCCAGCAGTGACAGGACCCGAGCCTACGAGCAGTACTTC. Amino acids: CASSDRTRAYEQYF.

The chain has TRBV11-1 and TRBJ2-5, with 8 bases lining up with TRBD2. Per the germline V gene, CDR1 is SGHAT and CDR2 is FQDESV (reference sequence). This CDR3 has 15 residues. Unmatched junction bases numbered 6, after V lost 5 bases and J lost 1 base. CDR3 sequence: CASSALAGGQETQYF. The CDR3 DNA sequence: TGTGCCAGCAGCGCCTTGGCGGGGGGCCAAGAGACCCAGTACTTC. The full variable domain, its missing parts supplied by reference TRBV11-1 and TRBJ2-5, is EAEVAQSPRYKITEKSQAVAFWCDPISGHATLYWYRQILGQGPELLVQFQDESVVDDSQLPKDRFSAERLKGVDSTLKIQPAELGDSAMYLCASSALAGGQETQYFGPGTRLLVL.

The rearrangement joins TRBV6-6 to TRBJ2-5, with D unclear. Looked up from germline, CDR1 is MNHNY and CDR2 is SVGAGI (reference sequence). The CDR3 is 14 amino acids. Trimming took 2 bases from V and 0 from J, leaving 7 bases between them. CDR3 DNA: TGTGCCAGCAGTTACGTCCACAACCAAGAGACCCAGTACTTC. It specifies CASSYVHNQETQYF.

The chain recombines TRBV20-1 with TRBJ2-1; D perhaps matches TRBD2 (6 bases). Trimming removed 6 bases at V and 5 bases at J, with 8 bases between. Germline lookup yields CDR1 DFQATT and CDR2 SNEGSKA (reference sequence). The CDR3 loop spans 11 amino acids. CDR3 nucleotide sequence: TGCAGTGCCCGACTAGACAATGAGCAGTTCTTC. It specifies CSARLDNEQFF.

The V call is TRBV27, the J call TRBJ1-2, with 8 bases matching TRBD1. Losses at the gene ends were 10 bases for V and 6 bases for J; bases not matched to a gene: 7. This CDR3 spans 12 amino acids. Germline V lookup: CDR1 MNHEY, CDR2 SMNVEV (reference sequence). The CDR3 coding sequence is TGTGCCACCCCGGACAGGGTTGATGGCTACACCTTC. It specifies CATPDRVDGYTF.

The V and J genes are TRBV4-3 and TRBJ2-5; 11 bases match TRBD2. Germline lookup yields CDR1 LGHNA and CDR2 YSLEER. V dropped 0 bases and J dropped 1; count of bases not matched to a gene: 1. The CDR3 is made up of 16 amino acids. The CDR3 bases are TGCGCCAGCAGCCAAGATGGGACTAGCGGCCAAGAGACCCAGTACTTC. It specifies CASSQDGTSGQETQYF.

Here the CDR3 reads CASTMRGGAEQYF. CDR3 in DNA: TGTGCCAGCACCATGAGGGGGGGGGCCGAGCAGTACTTC. The chain joins TRBV28 to TRBJ2-7; a weak D match, TRBD2 (7 bases). Looked up from germline, CDR1 is MDHEN and CDR2 is SYDVKM. Trimming removed 7 bases at V and 6 bases at J, with 16 bases between. There are 13 residues in the CDR3. The full variable domain, rest sourced from reference TRBV28 and TRBJ2-7, is DVKVTQSSRYLVKRTGEKVFLECVQDMDHENMFWYRQDPGLGLRLIYFSYDVKMKEKGDIPEGYSVSREKKERFSLILESASTNQTSMYLCASTMRGGAEQYFGPGTRLTVT.

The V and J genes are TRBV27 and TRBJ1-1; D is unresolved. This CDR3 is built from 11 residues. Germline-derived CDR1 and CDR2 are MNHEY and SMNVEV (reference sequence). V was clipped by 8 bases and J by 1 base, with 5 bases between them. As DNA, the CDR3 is TGTGCCAGCTTTGGGAACACTGAAGCTTTCTTT. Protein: CASFGNTEAFF.

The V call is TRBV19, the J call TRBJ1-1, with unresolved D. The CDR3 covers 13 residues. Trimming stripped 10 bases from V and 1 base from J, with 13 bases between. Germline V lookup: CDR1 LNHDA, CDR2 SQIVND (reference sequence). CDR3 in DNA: TGTGCCACCTCCCCCAACCCGAACACTGAAGCTTTCTTT. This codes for CATSPNPNTEAFF.

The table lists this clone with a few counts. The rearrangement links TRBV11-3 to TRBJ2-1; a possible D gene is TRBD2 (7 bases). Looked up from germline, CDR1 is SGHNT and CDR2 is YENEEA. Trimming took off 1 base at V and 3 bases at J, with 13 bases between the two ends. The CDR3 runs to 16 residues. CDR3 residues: CASSLGGGPNYNEQFF. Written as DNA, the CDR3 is TGTGCCAGCAGCTTAGGGGGGGGCCCAAACTACAATGAGCAGTTCTTC.

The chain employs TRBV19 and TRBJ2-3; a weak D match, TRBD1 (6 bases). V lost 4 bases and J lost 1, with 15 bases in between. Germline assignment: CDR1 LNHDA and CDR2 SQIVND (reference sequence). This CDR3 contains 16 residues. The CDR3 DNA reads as TGTGCCAGTAGTACCACCCAGGGGTTCGGCACAGATACGCAGTATTTT. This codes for CASSTTQGFGTDTQYF. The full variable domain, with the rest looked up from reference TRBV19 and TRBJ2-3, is DGGITQSPKYLFRKEGQNVTLSCEQNLNHDAMYWYRQDPGQGLRLIYYSQIVNDFQKGDIAEGYSVSREKKESFPLTVTSAQKNPTAFYLCASSTTQGFGTDTQYFGPGTRLTVL.

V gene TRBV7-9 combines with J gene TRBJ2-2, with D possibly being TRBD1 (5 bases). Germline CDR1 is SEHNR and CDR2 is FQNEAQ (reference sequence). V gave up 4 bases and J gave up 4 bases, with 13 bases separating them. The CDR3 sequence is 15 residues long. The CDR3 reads CASSSPYGATGELFF. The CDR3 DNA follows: TGTGCCAGCAGCTCCCCCTATGGGGCCACCGGGGAGCTGTTTTTT. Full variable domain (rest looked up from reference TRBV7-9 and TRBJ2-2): DTGVSQNPRHKITKRGQNVTFRCDPISEHNRLYWYRQTLGQGPEFLTYFQNEAQLEKSRLLSDRFSAERPKGSFSTLEIQRTEQGDSAMYLCASSSPYGATGELFFGEGSRLTVL.